The sequence of this T cell receptor (beta chain) was determined in a study of blood T cell repertoires in COVID-19 (TCRdb year 2020). Regarding the study in general: Samples covering the acute and convalescent phases of COVID-19 were provided by collaborators in the United States, Italy and Spain. The material from the prospective study consisted of cDNA or gDNA derived from T cells, B-cell-depleted T cells, or PBMCs. Deeply sampled blood TCRbeta repertoires from subjects exposed to, actively infected with, or recovered from COVID-19 were included in the dataset. The repertoires were made available in a free public database intended to serve as a resource for research on the immune response to SARS-CoV-2. Samples came from the ongoing ImmuneRACE study (first 160 participants) plus 1,254 subjects from 6 global collaborators. Nearly every sample came with metadata listing a de-identified subject ID, COVID-19 status, age in years and sex. Where available, HLA class I and class II types were obtained from metadata supplied by the sample provider rather than from assay-based typing. The full study reports these points: Clinical and demographic metadata were provided uncurated, with the amount varying by source and participant.

TCRbeta CDR3 regions were amplified from genomic DNA using the immunoSEQ Assay, a bias-controlled multiplex PCR. The source study handled its data this way. Within the assay, amplification of reference gene primers was used to estimate how many nucleated cells each sample contained. Sequence reads were collapsed and filtered to measure the absolute abundance of every unique TCRbeta CDR3 rearrangement. For each sample, productive Simpson clonality was calculated by taking the square root of Simpson's diversity index across productive rearrangements. As stored in TCRdb, this immuneACCESS dataset retains in-frame rearrangements with V and J assigned. A fraction of the clones does not appear; measured against another copy, unresolved V genes explain less than half of the discrepancy, and the remainder lacks a known reason. The V and J calls and clone size come from that table; D and trimming were worked out from the DNA. The table for this sample lists almost 400,000 clones; around 87% of them were counted only once. The top ten clonotypes cover 2% to 2.5% of the sample.

In Seattle, one collaborating source enrolled patients while the infection was active and tracked those patients longitudinally over the course of disease. Whole blood was collected in K2EDTA tubes by collaborating institutions according to the institutions' own protocols. For TCRbeta analysis, collaborators shipped samples as frozen whole blood, isolated PBMCs, or DNA extracted from either of those sample types. The junction carries 7 bases between V and J, which are trimmed by 2 bases and 6 bases respectively. From a lookup of the germline V gene, CDR1 and CDR2 are SGHVS and FQNEAQ. The CDR3 numbers 12 residues from cysteine through phenylalanine. Only the CDR3 region is kept as DNA, spanning 36 bases read in frame from base 1. Details on this clone: What this receptor recognizes is not known. The input lacks base qualities; no much larger clone sits a single base away.

The V gene is TRBV7-8 and the J gene is TRBJ1-2, with an unclear D gene assignment. The sequencing sample was made of peripheral blood. This clonotype originated in a woman aged 55-69 years with COVID-19, enrolled during active disease. The nucleotide sequence is TGTGCCAGCAGCTTACCAGGAAATGGCTACACCTTC. Its amino acids are CASSLPGNGYTF.